This T cell receptor (beta chain) comes out of a study of beta chain features in type 1 diabetes (dated by TCRdb to 2017 to 2018). With respect to the entire study: Patients and healthy donors did not differ in mean age, gender distribution, total cell number or subset yield. A total of roughly 98,000,000 sorted cells were examined across all samples, and a strong correlation was observed between cell number per subset and RNA yield. The study compared the TCRB repertoires of sorted circulating CD4+ T cell subsets in recently diagnosed type 1 diabetes patients with those in matched healthy donors. Regulatory and stem cell-like memory subsets were obtained from only 8 patients and about eight healthy donors, while naive and central memory subsets were obtained from all 30 or so donors. Overall study results and their limits: Naive, central memory and regulatory TCRB repertoires appeared to be more alike among patients than among healthy donors. Because small numbers of individuals were included in the HLA sub-analyses, any influence of HLA type on TCRB rearrangement was left unresolved. At VDJ recombination sites, type 1 diabetes patients had fewer insertions and more deleted nucleotides, which implies abnormalities in thymic rearrangement. Shorter templates might have been favored by PCR, but patient and control samples were amplified and corrected together, so both groups would have been affected equally by any skew. Type 1 diabetes patients showed a moderate but significant shortening of TCRB CDR3 length in all four CD4+ subsets. Because cDNA was sequenced instead of genomic DNA, highly expressing activated cells could be over-represented, though the groups showed no difference in activation or CD3 levels.

A single peripheral blood draw of about 116 mL on average was collected from each donor into heparinised tubes. Using a panel that included CD45RO, CCR7, CD25, CD127, CD95 and CD27, naive, central memory, regulatory and stem cell-like memory CD4+ T cells were sorted on a BD FACSAria II. A purity above 95% was achieved for all sorted populations. PBMCs were separated immediately by Lymphoprep density gradient centrifugation and were stained directly, without being cultured. So that batch effects would be minimized, each experiment stained and sorted samples in pairs, pairing one healthy donor with one patient. Unmatched junction bases come to 8, with V trimmed by 5 bases and J by 3 bases. Per the germline V gene, MNHNS is the CDR1 and SASEGT is the CDR2. CDR3 length: 15 amino acids, cysteine to phenylalanine. Of all the DNA, just the CDR3 is kept, 45 bases in frame from base 1. Note on this clone: Its antigen specificity is not known. No much larger clonotype is one base removed from it; base qualities were not supplied.

The entire amount of isolated RNA was reverse transcribed using the High Capacity cDNA Reverse Transcription Kit, so the sequenced TCRB transcripts were expressed ones. Deep immunoSEQ sequencing was applied to naive, central memory and regulatory T cell samples, giving an average of around 4 million total reads per sample. Sorted cells were lysed in RLT buffer, and RNA was extracted using DNase-treated RNeasy Micro or Mini kits according to cell number. Each cell subset was processed separately to prevent cross-contamination, with patient and healthy donor samples processed together. The immunoSEQ multiplex PCR was used to amplify TCRB sequences from cDNA, yielding 87-bp fragments that span the CDR3 region. Sequencing of the amplicons was performed on the Illumina HiSeq platform. The published analysis was carried out like this. Synthetic template baselines were used to correct PCR bias computationally, reads within Hamming distance 2 were collapsed together, and singletons that could not be merged were discarded. Reads were aligned against IMGT so that V, D and J genes, CDR3 length and insertions or deletions at six rearrangement sites could be assigned. Within each subset, clonotype counts were normalized to sorted cell number, after which true diversity and Gini coefficients were computed with the tcR R package. The overlap coefficient, calculated on TCRB nucleotide sequences, was used to quantify repertoire sharing. Here the immuneACCESS table is served through TCRdb, limited to in-frame sequences with V and J called. Missing clones are a known gap in these copies; in checked studies unresolved V genes cover under half, and the rest lacks a known reason. From that table come the V and J calls and clone size; the DNA was used to work out D and trimming. Counted in this sample were about 390,000 clones; around 10% of them appeared once. Roughly 0.54% of the sample is held by the ten biggest clonotypes.

This TCR came from a man aged 30-40 years with type 1 diabetes. The sequence links TRBV6-1 to TRBJ1-2; 8 central bases correspond to TRBD1. Sequenced material: central memory CD4+ T cells from blood. The CDR3: CASSWGRGQDYGYTF. The nucleotide sequence is TGTGCCAGCAGTTGGGGTAGGGGACAGGACTATGGCTACACCTTC.